These 18 T cell receptor beta chains were sequenced from one sample in a study of cytomegalovirus exposure and HLA in healthy donors. PCR was performed using 60 Vbeta and 13 Jbeta primers. The table came from immunoSEQ multiplex PCR; TCRdb's copy has only in-frame clones and leaves some out. The data contain about 150,000 clones, 79% of them singletons. Sequencing input: PBMCs. These receptors came from a man aged 25-45 years in good health and CMV-seropositive.

The CDR3 bases are TGTGCCAGCAGCTTACAGGGCCCGAACACTGAAGCTTTCTTT. This translates into CASSLQGPNTEAFF. The V gene is TRBV7-2, the J gene TRBJ1-1, with D possibly matching TRBD1 (5 bases). V lost 2 bases to trimming and J lost 1 base, with 8 bases between them. Per germline, CDR1 SGHTA and CDR2 FQGNSA. The CDR3 has 14 residues.

The rearrangement uses TRBV12-5 and TRBJ1-5, with 7 positions matching TRBD1. Trimming took 1 base from V and 7 from J; bases not matched to a gene: 4. This CDR3 is built from 14 residues. CDR1 is LGHNT, CDR2 FRNRAP, per germline. This CDR3 is CASGLAGGFQPQHF. CDR3 DNA sequence: TGTGCTAGTGGTTTGGCAGGGGGTTTCCAGCCCCAGCATTTT.

This rearrangement joins TRBV12-5 to TRBJ2-7; D might be TRBD2 (5 bases). CDR3 length: 12 residues. The germline V and J ends were trimmed by 6 bases and 6 bases, with 12 bases remaining between them. The germline CDR1 and CDR2 sequences are LGHNT and FRNRAP. The CDR3: CASGAAGSEQYF. The CDR3 nucleotides are TGTGCTAGTGGGGCGGCGGGCAGCGAGCAGTACTTC.

This chain links TRBV6-5 with TRBJ1-2; no definite D call. The CDR3 is 13 residues long. CDR1 is MNHEY, CDR2 SVGAGI, per germline. Trimming shortened V by 7 bases and J by 6 bases, and 15 bases separated the two germline ends. This chain's CDR3 is CASTPRRLHGYTF. The CDR3 coding sequence is TGTGCCAGCACTCCGAGGCGGTTACATGGCTACACCTTC.

V gene TRBV5-6 combines with J gene TRBJ1-3; no definite D call. Germline-derived CDR1 and CDR2 are SGHDT and YYEEEE. The CDR3 contains 15 residues. Trimming left V 6 bases short and J 7 bases short, with 20 bases between. The CDR3 bases are TGTGCCAGCACCCTTCGTAGCCTCCGATGGAACACCATATATTTT. This gives the protein CASTLRSLRWNTIYF.

This chain links TRBV6-4 with TRBJ1-2, with TRBD1 as a possible D gene (6 bases). Germline CDR1 MRHNA, CDR2 SNTAGT. This CDR3 is built from 13 residues. Trimming left V 5 bases short and J 6 bases short, with 13 bases between. The CDR3 loop reads CASSRDRYDGYTF. The CDR3, as DNA: TGTGCCAGCAGTCGCGACAGGTACGATGGCTACACCTTC.

This clone came up a few times. The chain links TRBV5-4 to TRBJ2-5; 8 nucleotides line up with TRBD2. This CDR3 is built from 13 residues. Looked up from germline, CDR1 is SGHNT and CDR2 is YYREEE (reference sequence). The V segment lost 4 bases and the J segment 6 bases; nucleotides outside the gene matches: 5. CDR3 DNA: TGTGCCAGCAGCGAACTAGCGGCCAAGACCCAGTACTTC. Its translation is CASSELAAKTQYF.

The V and J genes are TRBV19 and TRBJ2-7; 9 bases agree with TRBD2. The CDR3 covers 17 residues. After removal of 3 bases from V and 2 bases from J, the junction contained 11 bases not matched to a gene. Per germline, CDR1 LNHDA and CDR2 SQIVND (reference sequence). The CDR3 loop is CASSMRKRRGGTYEQYF. Here the CDR3 DNA reads TGTGCCAGTAGTATGAGAAAAAGGCGGGGGGGAACCTACGAGCAGTACTTC.

The chain is built from TRBV29-1 and TRBJ2-1, with 9 nucleotides matching TRBD2. The CDR3 is 13 amino acids. V lost 3 bases, J lost 12 bases, and 9 bases stayed unmatched. Germline assignment: CDR1 SQVTM and CDR2 ANQGSEA. The CDR3 sequence: CSVEREGHRLQFF. DNA for the CDR3: TGCAGCGTTGAGCGGGAGGGCCATCGCTTGCAGTTCTTC.

V is TRBV2 and J is TRBJ1-3; D is undetermined. Trimming stripped 8 bases from V and 7 bases from J, with 18 bases between. Germline lookup yields CDR1 SNHLY and CDR2 FYNNEI. CDR3 size: 14 residues. The CDR3 spells CASRDHTSGNTIYF. CDR3 DNA: TGTGCCAGCCGAGACCATACGTCAGGTAACACCATATATTTT.

The CDR3: CASSLTGSGGYTF. The CDR3 DNA is TGTGCCAGCAGCCTTACAGGATCGGGTGGCTACACCTTC. The genes are TRBV7-8 and TRBJ1-2, with a weak D call TRBD1 (5 bases). Germline V gives CDR1 SGHVS, CDR2 FQNEAQ. V was cut by 5 bases and J by 7 bases, with 14 bases left in between. CDR3 length equals 13 residues.

This clone has just a few counts. CDR3 bases: TGTGCCAGCAGCGGGGACAGTACTTTGGGGACTGAAGCTTTCTTT. Residues: CASSGDSTLGTEAFF. This chain uses TRBV9 with TRBJ1-1, with TRBD1 identical over 7 bases. Germline CDR1 and CDR2: SGDLS and YYNGEE. V lost 3 bases, J lost 5 bases, and 10 bases stayed unmatched. This CDR3 spans 15 amino acids.

The rearrangement links TRBV5-4 to TRBJ1-2; D not certain. The CDR3 length is 15 residues. V was clipped by 4 bases and J by 2 bases, with 15 bases between them. Germline CDR1 and CDR2: SGHNT and YYREEE (reference sequence). CDR3 nucleotides: TGTGCCAGCAGCCCGGCCCTTGGGGAGAACTATGGCTACACCTTC. The encoded protein is CASSPALGENYGYTF.

The rearrangement joins TRBV5-1 to TRBJ2-2, with D possibly being TRBD2 (5 bases). Germline-derived CDR1 and CDR2 are SGHRS and YFSETQ. CDR3 length equals 16 residues. V lost 3 bases to trimming and J lost 6 bases, with 18 bases between them. The DNA of the CDR3 is TGCGCCAGCAGCTCCGTTACCCTATCTAGCTCCGGGGAGCTGTTTTTT. This encodes CASSSVTLSSSGELFF.

The V gene is TRBV5-1, the J gene TRBJ2-2; the D is unclear. CDR1 is SGHRS, CDR2 YFSETQ, per germline. V lost 0 bases to trimming and J lost 6 bases, with 12 bases between them. The CDR3 loop spans 15 amino acids. CDR3 bases: TGCGCCAGCAGCTTGGGACCTACTACCTCCGGGGAGCTGTTTTTT. It encodes CASSLGPTTSGELFF.

The rearrangement joins TRBV4-2 to TRBJ2-7; D unresolved. The germline V gene has CDR1 LGHNA and CDR2 YNFKEQ. Trimming shortened V by 2 bases and J by 10 bases, and 9 bases separated the two germline ends. The CDR3 extends over 11 amino acids. The CDR3 sequence: CASSQQEEQYF. The CDR3 nucleotides read TGTGCCAGCAGCCAACAGGAAGAACAGTACTTC.

The rearrangement links TRBV28 to TRBJ2-2; 9 bases match TRBD1. The J segment lost 7 bases and the V segment lost 5 bases, leaving 20 bases of the junction unmatched. There are 19 residues in the CDR3. Germline CDR1 and CDR2: MDHEN and SYDVKM. The CDR3 spells CASSPVPGQGQPAVGELFF. The DNA for the CDR3 is TGTGCCAGCAGTCCCGTCCCGGGACAGGGACAACCTGCTGTCGGGGAGCTGTTTTTT.

The chain combines TRBV27 with TRBJ1-6, with unresolved D. Germline V gene sequence: CDR1 MNHEY, CDR2 SMNVEV (reference sequence). V shed 5 bases and J shed 7 bases, with 12 bases lying between them. The CDR3 loop spans 14 amino acids. In DNA, the CDR3 is TGTGCCAGCAGTCCACCGGGAGCAAATTCACCCCTCCACTTT. Protein product: CASSPPGANSPLHF.